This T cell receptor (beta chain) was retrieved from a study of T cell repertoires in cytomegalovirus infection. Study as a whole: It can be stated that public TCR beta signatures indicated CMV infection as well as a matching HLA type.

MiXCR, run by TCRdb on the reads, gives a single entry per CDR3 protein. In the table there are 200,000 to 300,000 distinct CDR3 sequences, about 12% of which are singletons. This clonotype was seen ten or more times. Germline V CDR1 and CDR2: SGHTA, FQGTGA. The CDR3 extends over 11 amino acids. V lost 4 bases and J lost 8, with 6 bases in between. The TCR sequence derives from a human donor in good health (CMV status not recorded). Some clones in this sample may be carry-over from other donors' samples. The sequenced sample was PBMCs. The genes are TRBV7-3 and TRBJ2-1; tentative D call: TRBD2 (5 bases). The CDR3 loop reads CASSSGDEQFF. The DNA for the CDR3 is TGTGCCAGCAGCTCCGGGGATGAGCAGTTCTTC.